The rows below give T cell receptor beta chains drawn from one sample of a study of monozygotic twins with inflammatory bowel disease. One entry per CDR3 protein, without DNA, is what TCRdb gives after re-calling the 5' RACE reads. The ten top clones account for approximately 1.6%, within a sample of around 200,000 distinct CDR3 sequences. Specimen: blood. These TCRs come from a human donor with ulcerative colitis or Crohn's disease, or a healthy co-twin of an affected twin (not recorded which). CDR3s include the opening cysteine and the closing phenylalanine or tryptophan.

>TRBJ2-1|TRBV7-9
CASSLGDRVSINEQFF
>TRBJ2-1|TRBV5-5
CASSLDPVYSNEQFF
>TRBJ2-3|TRBV18
CASSPPGWQEDTQYF
>TRBJ2-3|TRBV24-1
CATSDFGTATDTQYF
>TRBJ1-1|TRBV2
CASSERSAQNTEAFF
>TRBJ1-1|TRBV19
CASSIDLRQLNTEAFF
>TRBJ2-7|TRBV12-3/TRBV12-4
CASTWDNSYEQYF
>TRBJ1-1|TRBV20-1
CSARRDRDYTEAFF
>TRBJ2-7|TRBV6-5
CASTSRGPKVNEQYF
>TRBJ2-7|TRBV27
CASSSGQFSGEQYF
>TRBJ1-1|TRBV24-1
CATSAQDRGTTEAFF
>TRBJ2-7|TRBV9
CASSLQGWNEQYF
>TRBJ2-7|TRBV11-2
CASSSGPGSYEQYF
>TRBJ2-5|TRBV20-1
CSADPRRGGETQYF
>TRBJ2-1|TRBV7-2
CASSLSGIEQFF
>TRBJ2-3|TRBV5-1
CASSLTPGLAATDTQYF
>TRBJ1-3|TRBV7-9
CASSSQALFSGNTIYF
>TRBJ2-3|TRBV7-9
CASSTTPTDTQYF
>TRBJ2-2|TRBV6-1
CASSEEGGTGELFF
>TRBJ2-5|TRBV2
CASKLAGRIETQYF
>TRBJ1-5|TRBV10-3
CAIGDNPNQPQHF
>TRBJ1-1|TRBV12-3/TRBV12-4
CASSLVGTEAFF
>TRBJ1-1|TRBV20-1
CSARSSGGLKTFF
>TRBJ1-1|TRBV20-1
CSAQGYTEAFF